A selection of T cell receptor beta chains follows, all from one sample in a study of blood T cell repertoires in COVID-19. Assay: immunoSEQ multiplex PCR; the TCRdb copy retains only in-frame clones and omits some. The sample yields hundreds of thousands of clones, nearly 90% seen once. Input material: PBMCs or T cells enriched from blood (not recorded which). The source of these receptors is a woman aged 18-30 years with acute COVID-19. CDR3s leave out the opening cysteine and the closing phenylalanine or tryptophan. The size field is filled for only some rows; it gives once, few, many or a size class.

9 TRBV28 - ASSRIEEQY
13 TRBV11-2 - ASSLGQGQNYGYT
13 TRBV11-2 - ASSPRTSGSGIQY
11 TRBV12-5 - ASSGATNEKLF
11 TRBV24-1 - ATSEGLADTQY
12 TRBV6-2/TRBV6-3 - ASSYEFTGYEQY
11 TRBV15 - ATSRTRTYEQY
14 TRBV4-1 - ASSQEGGSSYNEQF
12 TRBV5-1 - ASSLGTSGYEQY
11 TRBV29-1 - SVSVVQDTEAF
12 TRBV19 - ASSLGQGARGYT
14 TRBV27 - ASSLLSSGSTDTQY
10 TRBV3-1/TRBV3-2 once ASSLAGNEQF
11 TRBV24-1 - ATSEDRAAGYT
13 TRBV28 - ASRSGQALQETQY
15 TRBV28 - ASSRTGGVKANYGYT
12 TRBV28 - ASSLWDIVYEQY
10 TRBV28 - ASSLQGFYLH
12 TRBV6-5 - ASRLSTGNYGYT
13 TRBV10-3 - AISGFLLSTDTQY
12 TRBV4-2 - ASSQGREADTQY
10 TRBV9 once ASSPGGDTIY
12 TRBV6-5 - ASSRNRDQETQY
13 TRBV6-5 - ASSYAGDLGYGYT
14 TRBV28 - ATNSEQLAGYNEQF
14 TRBV11-2 - ASSFITSNDGNEQF
14 TRBV5-1 - ASSSLQGRGFAEAF
12 TRBV7-3 - ASSTGSANTEAF
13 TRBV7-6 - ASSPIFGTGARAF
13 TRBV27 - ASSLGQGVYNEQF
12 TRBV10-3 - AISDWASGMAQY
9 TRBV6-6 once ASSQEYGYT
13 TRBV27 - ASSSDRAGANVLT
12 TRBV27 - ASSFTSTQETQY
13 TRBV7-3 - ASSIQGQSNYGYT
12 TRBV28 - ASSPRTGPLEQY
13 TRBV5-1 - ASSRLAGPNNEQF
13 TRBV3-1/TRBV3-2 - ASSQVGRQLYEQY
16 TRBV28 - ASSFIGQGREMNTEAF
13 TRBV11-2 - ASSSRAEGTDTQY
11 TRBV29-1 - SGRGLRSGEQF
14 TRBV2 - ASNDPSAYNVGEQF
11 TRBV3-1/TRBV3-2 - ASSQQNSNEQF
13 TRBV13 - ASSSKAGTYNEQF
13 TRBV5-5 - ASSLGPGFSYEQY
12 TRBV19 - ASSRTASGVEQY
12 TRBV19 - ATGLAGGVNEQF
13 TRBV19 - ASTSPSGSNYEQY
14 TRBV4-2 - ASSPPSGRISGELF
11 TRBV29-1 - SATGTAQETQY
13 TRBV19 - ASSIGGRTNYGYT
13 TRBV27 once ASSFFAGGPNEQF
16 TRBV3-1/TRBV3-2 - ASSQRGSGNGSYNEQF
13 TRBV5-1 - ASSSGDRVTDTQY
11 TRBV6-1 - ASSEDSAYGYT
12 TRBV19 - ASSGQFQIQPQH
15 TRBV15 - ATSRDHGWTSGDEQF
17 TRBV18 - ASSPVLKGTGALDYGYT
14 TRBV12-5 - ASGRAPGLAVNEQF
14 TRBV14 - ASSPGLAGNTGELF